This TCR beta chain was identified during a study of blood T cell repertoires in COVID-19. At the level of the study: Acute and convalescent COVID-19 specimens originated in the United States, Italy and Spain. PBMCs, B-cell-depleted T cells, or T cells were the source of the cDNA or gDNA that made up the material.

Per the germline V gene, CDR1 is MNHEY and CDR2 is SMNVEV (reference sequence). V dropped 6 bases and J dropped 6 bases, with 17 bases sitting between them. The CDR3 spans 14 residues. As processed by the authors: Reference gene primer amplification yielded estimated nucleated cell counts. The data were produced by immunoSEQ multiplex PCR, yet TCRdb's version contains in-frame clones alone and is incomplete. That table gives V, J and clone size, and the DNA gave D and trimming. The sample has 95,000 to 150,000 clones, 82% seen once. The chain employs TRBV27 and TRBJ1-2; D perhaps matches TRBD1 (5 bases). Sequencing input: peripheral blood. The TCR sequence derives from a woman in her 70s with acute or convalescent COVID-19. CDR3 coding DNA: TGTGCCAGCAGACCCGGCAGGGAGGTAAATGGCTACACCTTC. Encoded protein: CASRPGREVNGYTF.